This TCR beta chain was obtained from a study of T cells in Graves' hyperthyroidism and ophthalmopathy. Study-wide results and caveats: The model identified upcoming ophthalmopathy a median about 7.1 months ahead of onset.

Details on this clonotype: Its cognate antigen is unknown.

The trim removed 6 bases at V and 0 bases at J, leaving 7 bases unmatched. CDR3 length: 14 amino acids. CDR1 and CDR2 from the germline V gene are DFQATT and SNEGSKA (reference sequence). Active moderate-to-severe ophthalmopathy, Clinical Activity Score at least 3, NOSPECS at least 4, under 3 months' duration. Lactation, pregnancy, other autoimmune disease or uncontrolled infection excluded patients. Amplification of TCR beta CDR3 regions used RNA as the template. An initial round of RT-PCR targeting the TCR CDR3 relied on the HTBI primer set. MiXCR was run by TCRdb on the multiplex PCR reads, yielding one entry per CDR3 protein. The sample includes roughly 640,000 distinct CDR3 sequences, approximately 16% seen only once; the top ten take roughly 3%.

The receptor's source is a woman aged 40 to 55 with Graves' ophthalmopathy. The chain uses TRBV20-1 and TRBJ1-1, with 7 bases fitting TRBD1. Source material: blood. This CDR3 reads CSARRQGVNTEAFF. The CDR3 DNA follows: TGCAGTGCCCGCCGACAGGGCGTGAACACTGAAGCTTTCTTT.